This T cell receptor (beta chain) was retrieved from a study of T cell clonotyping in hematopoietic cell transplantation. Noted time point: recipient sample about 28 days before transplant, after cytoreduction. Sequencing was performed with immunoSEQ multiplex PCR; in TCRdb, only in-frame clones are kept and a portion is missing. The top ten hold about 1.6% of the sample, which has approximately 39,000 clones, 85% to 95% seen once. The CDR3 consists of 14 residues. Germline lookup yields CDR1 SGHVS and CDR2 FQNEAQ. The ends were cut back, 10 bases at V and 3 bases at J, with 18 bases in the middle. Sample: peripheral blood mononuclear cells, taken before stem cell transplant. The genes are TRBV7-8 and TRBJ1-1; D is perhaps TRBD1 (5 bases). The clonotype comes from a man aged 40-55 years with chronic myeloid leukemia. Some clones in this sample may be carry-over from other donors' samples. CDR3 bases: TGTGCCACCTGTAAAGGGAGGGGAGACACTGAAGCTTTCTTT. Translating it yields CATCKGRGDTEAFF.